The following is a TCR beta chain sequence with its context. What it binds is unknown. Busulfan-fludarabine conditioning, marrow transplant, and cyclophosphamide on days +3 and +4 were administered. Deletions cut 3 bases from V and 6 bases from J, with 12 bases between. Germline V gives CDR1 SGHDN, CDR2 FVKESK. The CDR3 spans 13 residues. Profiled with immunoSEQ multiplex PCR; TCRdb holds only in-frame clones, not every one. The repertoire holds some 37,000 clones, with around 80% as singletons. The data stem from a study of T cells after posttransplantation cyclophosphamide. Study-level findings and limits: Recipient CMV seropositivity and CMV reactivation strongly tracked TRB clonality.

The sequences come from CD4+ T cells sorted from blood, collected 1,900 to 2,000 days after a stem cell transplant with posttransplant cyclophosphamide. The TCR sequence derives from a female patient between 40 and 50 years old who received an allogeneic stem cell transplant from a related donor, was CMV-positive, and had no GVHD. Among the T cells, some may be from the graft donor. J is TRBJ2-7 and V is TRBV14, with a tentative D call TRBD2 (6 bases). The CDR3 loop reads CASSHLLGGEQYF. For the CDR3, the DNA is TGTGCCAGCAGCCACCTCCTGGGAGGCGAGCAGTACTTC.